One and the same sample provided the 23 T cell receptor beta chains below, sequenced in a study of control samples from healthy donors and cancer patients (TCRdb year 2020). The library was made by the immunoSEQ multiplex PCR assay. The table comes from immuneACCESS by way of TCRdb, which keeps in-frame sequences with V and J called. Part of the clones is missing from these tables; in studies checked, under half for an unresolved V gene and the rest for unknown reasons. A total of roughly 100,000 clones appear in this sample, roughly 92% of them only once. The ten largest clones represent 2.5% to 3.5% of the sample. Sequences were obtained from blood. The receptor set was obtained from a human donor in good health. The donor label of this sample is uncertain.

The chain employs TRBV6-5 and TRBJ1-5, with D unclear. The CDR3 contains 14 residues. Per the germline V gene, CDR1 is MNHEY and CDR2 is SVGAGI. Trimming took off 0 bases at V and 5 bases at J, with 8 bases between the two ends. CDR3 region: CASSYSGSHQPQHF. CDR3 sequence (DNA): TGTGCCAGCAGTTACTCAGGGAGTCATCAGCCCCAGCATTTT.

This chain connects TRBV27 to TRBJ2-1; D call uncertain. Germline V gene lookup returns CDR1 MNHEY and CDR2 SMNVEV (reference sequence). The CDR3 has 15 amino acids. V lost 2 bases and J 2 bases, leaving 10 bases between the germline ends. CDR3 in amino acids: CASSLSRSPYNEQFF. The CDR3 DNA reads as TGTGCCAGCAGTTTAAGCAGGTCCCCCTACAATGAGCAGTTCTTC.

The gene calls are TRBV27 and TRBJ2-5, with a weak D call TRBD1 (5 bases). Germline-derived CDR1 and CDR2 are MNHEY and SMNVEV (reference sequence). The CDR3 consists of 13 residues. V shed 5 bases and J shed 4 bases, with 11 bases lying between them. The CDR3 loop is CASSPGYGETQYF. CDR3 DNA sequence: TGTGCCAGCAGTCCAGGGTATGGAGAGACCCAGTACTTC.

The J gene is TRBJ1-3, the V gene TRBV10-3; 7 nucleotides line up with TRBD1. This CDR3 has 16 amino acids. The germline CDR1 and CDR2 sequences are ENHRY and SYGVKD. V lost 4 bases, J lost 0 bases, and 6 bases stayed unmatched. The CDR3: CAISAHTGVSGNTIYF. CDR3 sequence (DNA): TGTGCCATCAGTGCCCACACAGGGGTCTCTGGAAACACCATATATTTT.

The chain is built from TRBV2 and TRBJ2-2, with D unclear. Germline V gene lookup returns CDR1 SNHLY and CDR2 FYNNEI. V was cut by 1 base and J by 7 bases, with 7 bases left in between. The CDR3 is made up of 13 amino acids. CDR3 loop: CASSEVEGGELFF. As DNA, the CDR3 is TGTGCCAGCAGTGAAGTGGAAGGCGGGGAGCTGTTTTTT.

This rearrangement joins TRBV14 to TRBJ2-3, with unresolved D. Germline V lookup: CDR1 SGHDN, CDR2 FVKESK. The V gene lost 0 bases and the J gene lost 0 bases, with 19 bases spanning the gap. This CDR3 region has 19 residues. CDR3 amino acids: CASSQESRWQPSSTDTQYF. The CDR3 nucleotides are TGTGCCAGCAGCCAAGAGTCGCGTTGGCAGCCGAGTAGCACAGATACGCAGTATTTT.

The V gene is TRBV30, the J gene TRBJ1-4; D unresolved. The CDR3 runs to 15 residues. Germline lookup yields CDR1 GTSNPN and CDR2 SVGIG (reference sequence). V shed 1 base and J shed 7 bases, with 16 bases lying between them. CDR3 sequence (DNA): TGTGCCTGGAGTGAGGTTGGGAGTTGGGGTGAAAAACTGTTTTTT. Its protein is CAWSEVGSWGEKLFF.

This clone was observed a single time. The rearrangement joins TRBV2 to TRBJ2-3, with a tentative D call TRBD2 (9 bases). Germline V gene data show CDR1 as SNHLY and CDR2 as FYNNEI. The CDR3 runs 16 residues. With 8 bases removed from V and 2 bases from J, the gap between germline ends came to 20 bases. DNA for the CDR3: TGTGCCAGCCAGGGGGCGGGGGGGACCTACACAGATACGCAGTATTTT. Residues: CASQGAGGTYTDTQYF.

The rearrangement joins TRBV19 to TRBJ1-2; unclear D gene. The CDR3 runs 13 residues. Germline-derived CDR1 and CDR2 are LNHDA and SQIVND (reference sequence). The V end lost 3 bases, the J end lost 8 bases, and 13 bases lay between the germline ends. The CDR3, as DNA: TGTGCCAGTAGTATCGGACCCCGCAGGGGCTACACCTTC. Protein product: CASSIGPRRGYTF.

This chain uses TRBV12-5 with TRBJ1-1; a weak D match, TRBD1 (6 bases). Per the germline V gene, CDR1 is LGHNT and CDR2 is FRNRAP. The ends were cut back, 6 bases at V and 1 base at J, with 6 bases in the middle. This CDR3 comprises 12 residues. This CDR3 is CASGGQNTEAFF. CDR3 DNA: TGTGCTAGTGGGGGACAGAACACTGAAGCTTTCTTT.

The V and J genes are TRBV6-5 and TRBJ1-6, with D possibly matching TRBD1 (5 bases). The CDR3 is 15 residues long. Germline loops: CDR1 MNHEY, CDR2 SVGAGI. Trimming pared 2 bases from V and 6 bases from J, leaving 11 bases between. In nucleotides, the CDR3 is TGTGCCAGCAGTTACGACCTGAGGGGTAATTCACCCCTCCACTTT. It translates to CASSYDLRGNSPLHF.

The chain is built from TRBV5-4 and TRBJ2-6; 10 bases agree with TRBD1. CDR3 size: 17 residues. CDR1 is SGHNT and CDR2 is YYREEE in the germline V gene (reference sequence). The J segment lost 5 bases and the V segment lost 4 bases, leaving 9 bases of the junction unmatched. CDR3 sequence (DNA): TGTGCCAGCAGCCGCGGACAGGGGGTTCAGTGGGCCAACGTCCTGACTTTC. It translates to CASSRGQGVQWANVLTF.

The CDR3 coding sequence is TGTGCCAGCAGTTACGCATCACACAGGGATGGCTACACCTTC. Encoded protein: CASSYASHRDGYTF. The rearrangement uses TRBV6-2 or TRBV6-3 and TRBJ1-2, with D tentatively TRBD1 (6 bases). Trimming took 2 bases from V and 6 from J, leaving 13 bases between them. The germline gives CDR1 MNHEY, CDR2 SVGEGT. The CDR3 is made up of 14 amino acids.

The chain is built from TRBV27 and TRBJ1-6; D remains ambiguous. The CDR3 consists of 14 residues. Germline V gene sequence: CDR1 MNHEY, CDR2 SMNVEV (reference sequence). Trimming left V 7 bases short and J 2 bases short, with 9 bases between. CDR3 DNA: TGTGCCAGCAAGGGTGAAGCCTATAATTCACCCCTCCACTTT. It translates to CASKGEAYNSPLHF.

The chain recombines TRBV7-2 with TRBJ1-4; D gene unclear. Germline V lookup: CDR1 SGHTA, CDR2 FQGNSA. The CDR3 loop spans 16 amino acids. V lost 0 bases, J lost 4 bases, and 12 bases lay in between. Written as DNA, the CDR3 is TGTGCCAGCAGCTTAGCCGGACGTTGGGGTAATGAAAAACTGTTTTTT. Protein: CASSLAGRWGNEKLFF.

CDR3 sequence: CASSRTSGGYNEQFF. CDR3 sequence (DNA): TGTGCCAGCAGTAGGACTAGCGGGGGGTACAATGAGCAGTTCTTC. The chain carries TRBV7-2 and TRBJ2-1, with TRBD2 identical over 14 bases. CDR3 length: 15 amino acids. CDR1 is SGHTA and CDR2 is FQGNSA in the germline V gene. J was trimmed by 4 bases and V by 6 bases; bases with no gene match: 2.

V usage is TRBV5-5 and J usage is TRBJ2-5; D remains ambiguous. With 1 base removed from V and 2 bases from J, the gap between germline ends came to 9 bases. Germline CDR1 is SGHKS and CDR2 is YYEKEE (reference sequence). This CDR3 has 14 residues. The CDR3 loop reads CASSLTFVQETQYF. The CDR3 DNA reads as TGTGCCAGCAGCTTGACATTCGTGCAAGAGACCCAGTACTTC.

The chain carries TRBV30 and TRBJ1-5; no reliable D call. Germline lookup yields CDR1 GTSNPN and CDR2 SVGIG (reference sequence). Trimming removed 0 bases at V and 6 bases at J, with 6 bases between. There are 12 residues in the CDR3. CDR3: CAWSVLGQPQHF. The DNA for the CDR3 is TGTGCCTGGAGTGTATTGGGTCAGCCCCAGCATTTT.

The CDR3 loop is CASSPNTGELFF. In nucleotides, the CDR3 is TGTGCCAGCTCCCCAAACACCGGGGAGCTGTTTTTT. The chain links TRBV6-5 to TRBJ2-2; D ambiguous. V lost 8 bases, J lost 2 bases, and 6 bases lay in between. CDR1 MNHEY and CDR2 SVGAGI come from the germline V gene. The CDR3 has 12 residues.

V is TRBV7-8 and J is TRBJ2-7; D is possibly TRBD1 (8 bases). Germline CDR1 reads SGHVS; CDR2 reads FQNEAQ. The CDR3 consists of 13 residues. V was shortened by 7 bases and J by 2 bases, with 12 bases between the two germline ends. CDR3 DNA sequence: TGTGCCAGCAACACAGGGGGGGCCTACGAGCAGTACTTC. Translation: CASNTGGAYEQYF.

The rearrangement joins TRBV2 to TRBJ2-5, with D hard to call. In germline, CDR1 is SNHLY, CDR2 FYNNEI. The CDR3 extends over 15 amino acids. Between the trimmed V and J ends, which lost 6 bases and 2 bases, there was a span of 16 bases. CDR3 sequence (DNA): TGTGCCAGCAGCGACCTACCGGACGTTCAAGAGACCCAGTACTTC. Amino acid sequence: CASSDLPDVQETQYF.

The chain links TRBV7-3 to TRBJ2-3, with 10 bases identical to TRBD2. After removal of 2 bases from V and 5 bases from J, the junction contained 4 bases not matched to a gene. The germline CDR1 and CDR2 sequences are SGHTA and FQGTGA. The CDR3 covers 15 residues. The CDR3 DNA follows: TGTGCCAGCAGCTTACGTAGCGGGGGGTTAGATACGCAGTATTTT. Translation gives CASSLRSGGLDTQYF.

The rearrangement links TRBV19 to TRBJ2-2; 7 bases map to TRBD2. The V and J ends lost 5 bases and 3 bases, in that order; junction bases with no gene match: 3. Germline V gene sequence: CDR1 LNHDA, CDR2 SQIVND (reference sequence). This CDR3 comprises 14 residues. CDR3: CASSRDYHTGELFF. The DNA for the CDR3 is TGTGCCAGTAGTCGGGACTACCACACCGGGGAGCTGTTTTTT. The full variable domain, in which reference TRBV19 and TRBJ2-2 provide the parts outside the CDR3, is DGGITQSPKYLFRKEGQNVTLSCEQNLNHDAMYWYRQDPGQGLRLIYYSQIVNDFQKGDIAEGYSVSREKKESFPLTVTSAQKNPTAFYLCASSRDYHTGELFFGEGSRLTVL.